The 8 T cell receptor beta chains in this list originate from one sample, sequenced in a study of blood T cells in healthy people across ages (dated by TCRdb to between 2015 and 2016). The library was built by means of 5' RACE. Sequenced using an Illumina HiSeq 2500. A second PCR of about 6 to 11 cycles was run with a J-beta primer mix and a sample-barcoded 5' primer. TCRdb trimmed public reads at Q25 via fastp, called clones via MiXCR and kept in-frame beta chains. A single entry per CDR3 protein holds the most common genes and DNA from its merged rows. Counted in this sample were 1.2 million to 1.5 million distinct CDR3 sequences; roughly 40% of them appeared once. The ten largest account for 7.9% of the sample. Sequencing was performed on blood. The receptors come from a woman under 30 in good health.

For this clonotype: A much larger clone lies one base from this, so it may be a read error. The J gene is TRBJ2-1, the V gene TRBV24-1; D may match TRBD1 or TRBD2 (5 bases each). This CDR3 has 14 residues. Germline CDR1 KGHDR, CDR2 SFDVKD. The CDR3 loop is CATSDTGAQNGQFF. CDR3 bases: TGTGCCACCAGTGATACCGGGGCACAAAATGGGCAGTTCTTC.

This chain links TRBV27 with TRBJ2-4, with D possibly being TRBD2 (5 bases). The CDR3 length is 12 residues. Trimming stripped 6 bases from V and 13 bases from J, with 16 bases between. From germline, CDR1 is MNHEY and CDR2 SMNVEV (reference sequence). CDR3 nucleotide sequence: TGTGCCAGCAGGAACTTAGCGAGAGAGCAGTACTTC. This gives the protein CASRNLAREQYF.

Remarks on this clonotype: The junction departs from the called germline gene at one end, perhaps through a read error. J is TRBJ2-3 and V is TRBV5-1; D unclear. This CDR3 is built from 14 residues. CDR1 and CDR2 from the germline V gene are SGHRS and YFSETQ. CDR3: CASSLRHTTDTQYF. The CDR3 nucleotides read TGCGCAAGCAGCTTGAGACATACCACAGATACGCAGTATTTT.

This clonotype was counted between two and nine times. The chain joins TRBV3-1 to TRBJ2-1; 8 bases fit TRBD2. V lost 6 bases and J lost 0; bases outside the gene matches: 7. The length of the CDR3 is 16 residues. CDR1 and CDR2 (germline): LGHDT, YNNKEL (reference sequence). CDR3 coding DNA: TGTGCCAGCAGTTATATAGCGGGGTACTCCTACAATGAGCAGTTCTTC. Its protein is CASSYIAGYSYNEQFF.

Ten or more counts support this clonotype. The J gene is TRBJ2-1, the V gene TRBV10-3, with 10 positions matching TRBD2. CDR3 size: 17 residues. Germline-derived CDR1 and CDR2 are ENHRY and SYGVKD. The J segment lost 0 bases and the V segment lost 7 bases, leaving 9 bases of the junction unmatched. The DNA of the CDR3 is TGTGCCATCAAGGGAGTAGCGGGAGGAAACTCCTACAATGAGCAGTTCTTC. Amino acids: CAIKGVAGGNSYNEQFF.

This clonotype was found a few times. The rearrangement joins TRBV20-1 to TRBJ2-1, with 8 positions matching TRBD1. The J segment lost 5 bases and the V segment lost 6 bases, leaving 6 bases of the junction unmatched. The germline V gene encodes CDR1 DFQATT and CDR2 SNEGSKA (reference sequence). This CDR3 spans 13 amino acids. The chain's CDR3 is CSALGTGHNEQFF. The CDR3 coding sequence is TGCAGTGCCTTGGGGACAGGCCACAATGAGCAGTTCTTC.

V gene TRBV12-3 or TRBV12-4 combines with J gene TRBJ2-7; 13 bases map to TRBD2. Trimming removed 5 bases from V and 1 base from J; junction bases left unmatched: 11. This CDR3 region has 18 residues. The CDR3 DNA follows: TGTGCCAGCAGTCGTCGACTAGCGGGGGGTATAAGGTCCTACGAGCAGTACTTC. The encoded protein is CASSRRLAGGIRSYEQYF.

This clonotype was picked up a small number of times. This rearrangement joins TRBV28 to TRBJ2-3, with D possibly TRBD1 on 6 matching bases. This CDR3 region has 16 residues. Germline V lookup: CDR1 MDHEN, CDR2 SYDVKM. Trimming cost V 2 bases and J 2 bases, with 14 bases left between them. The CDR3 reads CASSLPQGSFTDTQYF. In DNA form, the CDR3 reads TGTGCCAGCAGTTTACCCCAGGGGTCCTTCACAGATACGCAGTATTTT.